This T cell receptor beta chain came from a study of blood T cell repertoires in COVID-19 (dated by TCRdb to 2018 to 2021). Looking at the study overall: Samples covering the acute and convalescent phases of COVID-19 were provided by collaborators in the United States, Italy and Spain. The material from the prospective study consisted of cDNA or gDNA derived from T cells, B-cell-depleted T cells, or PBMCs. Subjects who had been exposed to COVID-19, were actively infected with it, or had recovered from it provided the deeply sampled blood TCRbeta repertoires that made up the dataset. The repertoires were released in a freely available public database meant as a resource for research on the immune response to SARS-CoV-2. The samples were drawn from the first 160 participants of the ongoing ImmuneRACE study and from under 1,500 subjects provided by 6 global collaborators. Nearly every sample came with metadata listing a de-identified subject ID, COVID-19 status, age in years and sex. Where HLA class I and class II types were available, the types were taken from metadata supplied by the sample provider, not from assay-based typing. Paper-wide results and their limitations: The amount of clinical and demographic metadata varied by source and participant and was provided uncurated.

At one collaborating source in Seattle, patients were enrolled during active infection and were followed longitudinally through the course of disease. Collaborating institutions collected whole blood in K2EDTA tubes following their own protocols. For TCRbeta analysis, collaborators shipped samples as frozen whole blood, isolated PBMCs, or DNA extracted from either of those sample types. A word on this clone: The antigen it binds to is not known. Base qualities are missing; no much larger clone stands one base away.

V is pared back by 2 bases and J by 6 bases, with 10 bases lying between the germline termini. The CDR3 runs 14 residues from the cysteine to the phenylalanine. The kept DNA is CDR3 alone, 42 bases in frame from the first base. The CDR1 and CDR2 encoded by the germline V gene are MNHEY and SVGEGT. TCRbeta CDR3 regions were amplified from genomic DNA using the immunoSEQ Assay, a bias-controlled multiplex PCR. Per the source publication's procedure: The number of nucleated cells in each sample was estimated by amplification of reference gene primers within the assay. Sequence reads were collapsed and filtered to measure the absolute abundance of every unique TCRbeta CDR3 rearrangement. For each sample, productive Simpson clonality was calculated by taking the square root of Simpson's diversity index across productive rearrangements. This is the immuneACCESS table as TCRdb keeps it, with only in-frame sequences that have V and J called. A part of the clones is gone; compared with another copy, unresolved V genes explain less than half, and the rest is unexplained. V and J calls and clone size are given by that table; D and trimming were obtained from the DNA. A total of approximately 290,000 clones appear in this sample, approximately 84% of them only once. Together, the top ten hold 15% to 19% of the sample.

The TCR comes from a person aged 70 to 79 with COVID-19, enrolled during active disease. Sample: peripheral blood. The chain joins TRBV6-2 or TRBV6-3 to TRBJ2-2; tentative D gene TRBD1, with 6 bases matching. The DNA reads as follows: TGTGCCAGCAGTTACACCAGGACAGCCGGGGAGCTGTTTTTT. The translation is CASSYTRTAGELFF.